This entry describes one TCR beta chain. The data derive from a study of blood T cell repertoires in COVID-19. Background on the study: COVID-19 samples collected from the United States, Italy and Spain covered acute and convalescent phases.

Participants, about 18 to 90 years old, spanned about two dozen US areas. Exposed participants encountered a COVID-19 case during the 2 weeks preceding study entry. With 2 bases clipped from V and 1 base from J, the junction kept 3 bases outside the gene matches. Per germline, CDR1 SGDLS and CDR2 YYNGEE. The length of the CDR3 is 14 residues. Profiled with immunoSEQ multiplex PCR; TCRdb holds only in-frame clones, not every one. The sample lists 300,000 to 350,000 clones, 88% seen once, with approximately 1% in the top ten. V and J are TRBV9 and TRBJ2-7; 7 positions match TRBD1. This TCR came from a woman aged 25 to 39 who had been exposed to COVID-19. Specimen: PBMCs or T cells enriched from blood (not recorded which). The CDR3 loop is CASSVSGGSYEQYF. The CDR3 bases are TGTGCCAGCAGCGTTTCAGGGGGATCCTACGAGCAGTACTTC.